Following are 17 T cell receptor beta chains from one sample sequenced in a study of blood T cell repertoires in COVID-19 (dated by TCRdb to 2020 to 2021). Libraries were constructed by the immunoSEQ multiplex PCR assay. TCRdb took this table from immuneACCESS and kept in-frame rearrangements with V and J called. Such tables lack part of the clones; where checked against another copy, unresolved V genes explain under half of the gap, and the rest is unexplained. Here the sample has about 160,000 clones; less than 85% occur a single time. In total, the top ten clones hold 15% to 20% of the sample. The sample comprised PBMCs or T cells enriched from blood (not recorded which). These receptors were obtained from a man between 60 and 75 years old who had recovered from COVID-19.

The J gene is TRBJ1-1, the V gene TRBV29-1; TRBD1 matches at 8 bases. V lost 7 bases to trimming and J lost 5 bases; unmatched junction nucleotides: 15. Germline lookup yields CDR1 SQVTM and CDR2 ANQGSEA. The CDR3 consists of 15 residues. The CDR3 here is CSGNTQGAWTTEAFF. CDR3 DNA sequence: TGCAGCGGAAACACCCAGGGGGCCTGGACTACTGAAGCTTTCTTT.

The chain links TRBV5-5 to TRBJ2-7; TRBD1 might be the D (6 bases). Trimming pared 1 base from V and 0 bases from J, leaving 11 bases between. CDR1 and CDR2 from the germline V gene are SGHKS and YYEKEE (reference sequence). This CDR3 spans 15 amino acids. The chain's CDR3 is CASSLSQGSSYEQYF. The CDR3 DNA sequence: TGTGCCAGCAGCTTGTCTCAGGGGAGCTCCTACGAGCAGTACTTC.

The CDR3 here is CASSLTGANEKLFF. In DNA form, the CDR3 reads TGTGCCAGCAGCTTGACAGGGGCTAATGAAAAACTGTTTTTT. The V gene is TRBV7-2, the J gene TRBJ1-4; 8 nucleotides match TRBD1. Germline V lookup: CDR1 SGHTA, CDR2 FQGNSA. V dropped 3 bases and J dropped 3; count of bases not matched to a gene: 0. The CDR3 is 14 residues long.

V gene TRBV3-1 (or the pseudogene TRBV3-2) combines with J gene TRBJ1-4; weak D call: TRBD1 (6 bases). The V end was cut by 0 bases, the J end by 3 bases, with 11 bases between. This CDR3 comprises 16 residues. Germline V gene lookup returns CDR1 LGHDT and CDR2 YNNKEL (reference sequence). The CDR3 loop reads CASSQDPDRPNEKLFF. The CDR3 DNA reads TGTGCCAGCAGCCAAGACCCGGACAGACCTAATGAAAAACTGTTTTTT.

The chain employs TRBV12-3 or TRBV12-4 and TRBJ2-1; 8 positions agree with TRBD2. The CDR3 covers 12 residues. With 3 bases clipped from V and 15 bases from J, the junction kept 7 bases outside the gene matches. The CDR3 DNA reads TGTGCCAGCAGTTTGAGCGGGAGTATTCTGTTCTTC. It translates to CASSLSGSILFF.

This clone was picked up a small number of times. This chain uses TRBV18 with TRBJ2-7; 12 bases are a match to TRBD2. The V and J ends lost 6 bases and 4 bases, in that order; junction bases with no gene match: 7. Germline lookup yields CDR1 KGHSH and CDR2 LQKENI. This CDR3 has 15 residues. CDR3 coding DNA: TGTGCCAGCTCGCCGGGCACTAGCGGGGGGTACGAGCAGTACTTC. This translates into CASSPGTSGGYEQYF. The full variable domain, in which reference TRBV18 and TRBJ2-7 provide the parts outside the CDR3, is NAGVMQNPRHLVRRRGQEARLRCSPMKGHSHVYWYRQLPEEGLKFMVYLQKENIIDESGMPKERFSAEFPKEGPSILRIQQVVRGDSAAYFCASSPGTSGGYEQYFGPGTRLTVT.

The rearrangement uses TRBV6-5 and TRBJ2-3; D may be TRBD2 (6 bases). The V and J ends lost 5 bases and 0 bases respectively, with 12 bases between them. The germline gives CDR1 MNHEY, CDR2 SVGAGI. The CDR3 totals 15 residues. CDR3 nucleotide sequence: TGTGCCAGCAGTCCTCCTGCGGGGAGCACAGATACGCAGTATTTT. Protein product: CASSPPAGSTDTQYF.

The chain recombines TRBV28 with TRBJ2-3; 11 bases are shared with TRBD2. Germline loops: CDR1 MDHEN, CDR2 SYDVKM. The CDR3 spans 14 residues. The V segment lost 8 bases and the J segment 7 bases; nucleotides outside the gene matches: 8. CDR3 residues: CASRSSGGPNTQYF. CDR3 in DNA: TGTGCCAGCCGATCTAGCGGGGGGCCAAATACGCAGTATTTT.

The rearrangement uses TRBV7-2 and TRBJ1-1, with 10 bases lining up with TRBD1. V lost 2 bases and J lost 11; bases outside the gene matches: 20. The CDR3 extends over 18 amino acids. CDR1 SGHTA and CDR2 FQGNSA come from the germline V gene. CDR3 DNA sequence: TGTGCCAGCAGCTTATACCCCCTGGGACAGGGGACCGTGGGTTGGGCTTTCTTT. It yields the protein CASSLYPLGQGTVGWAFF.

This clone was recorded a few times. The rearrangement links TRBV28 to TRBJ2-1; D is perhaps TRBD2 (6 bases). Germline CDR1 and CDR2: MDHEN and SYDVKM. Trimming shortened V by 5 bases and J by 7 bases, and 18 bases separated the two germline ends. The CDR3 runs 15 residues. The chain's CDR3 is CASSPGVSAGNEQFF. CDR3 nucleotide sequence: TGTGCCAGCAGTCCGGGGGTGTCGGCAGGGAATGAGCAGTTCTTC.

This chain links TRBV9 with TRBJ2-7; D unclear. Germline V lookup: CDR1 SGDLS, CDR2 YYNGEE. Trimming removed 0 bases from V and 2 bases from J, with 9 bases in between. The CDR3 sequence is 14 residues long. The CDR3 protein is CASSVGIGPYEQYF. The CDR3 DNA is TGTGCCAGCAGCGTAGGTATTGGGCCCTACGAGCAGTACTTC.

This chain connects TRBV27 to TRBJ2-1; weak D call: TRBD2 (6 bases). This CDR3 spans 15 amino acids. CDR1 and CDR2 from the germline V gene are MNHEY and SMNVEV (reference sequence). V shed 2 bases and J shed 6 bases, with 14 bases lying between them. CDR3 region: CASSLGTSPFNEQFF. DNA for the CDR3: TGTGCCAGCAGTTTAGGAACTAGCCCTTTCAATGAGCAGTTCTTC.

The chain uses TRBV5-1 and TRBJ2-5, with 8 bases lining up with TRBD2. The V gene's germline CDR1 is SGHRS and CDR2 YFSETQ. The CDR3 length is 18 residues. The V gene end was trimmed by 5 bases and the J gene end by 1 base; junction bases not matched to a gene: 16. The DNA of the CDR3 is TGCGCCAGCAGACCCGCTGGCGGGGCGGGGGGTTTCCAAGAGACCCAGTACTTC. Amino acid sequence: CASRPAGGAGGFQETQYF.

The rearrangement joins TRBV28 to TRBJ1-6; 10 nucleotides line up with TRBD1. V was clipped by 2 bases and J by 7 bases; unmatched bases: 8. CDR3 length: 17 amino acids. The V gene's germline CDR1 is MDHEN and CDR2 SYDVKM. CDR3 DNA: TGTGCCAGCAGTTTAGTTTTAGGACAGGGGGGGAATTCACCCCTCCACTTT. The encoded protein is CASSLVLGQGGNSPLHF.

The rearrangement joins TRBV5-6 to TRBJ1-3; no firm D call. Germline CDR1 is SGHDT and CDR2 is YYEEEE. The CDR3 loop spans 14 amino acids. V lost 2 bases and J lost 4, with 10 bases in between. The CDR3, as DNA: TGTGCCAGCAGCTTTTCGGGATCCGGAAACACCATATATTTT. Its protein is CASSFSGSGNTIYF.

The chain joins TRBV29-1 to TRBJ2-5, with D perhaps matching TRBD1 (6 bases). V shed 4 bases and J shed 5 bases, with 8 bases lying between them. The CDR3 extends over 11 amino acids. The germline gives CDR1 SQVTM, CDR2 ANQGSEA. The CDR3 spells CSVAGEETQYF. Written as DNA, the CDR3 is TGCAGCGTTGCAGGGGAGGAGACCCAGTACTTC. The variable domain in full, completed from reference TRBV29-1 and TRBJ2-5, reads SAVISQKPSRDICQRGTSLTIQCQVDSQVTMMFWYRQQPGQSLTLIATANQGSEATYESGFVIDKFPISRPNLTFSTLTVSNMSPEDSSIYLCSVAGEETQYFGPGTRLLVL.

Only a few counts were recorded for this clone. This chain links TRBV5-1 with TRBJ1-3; D possibly corresponds to TRBD1 (5 bases). Germline assignment: CDR1 SGHRS and CDR2 YFSETQ. The CDR3 spans 14 residues. Trimming pared 0 bases from V and 4 bases from J, leaving 8 bases between. CDR3 bases: TGCGCCAGCAGCTTGGAGGGGAGGGGAAACACCATATATTTT. This gives the protein CASSLEGRGNTIYF.